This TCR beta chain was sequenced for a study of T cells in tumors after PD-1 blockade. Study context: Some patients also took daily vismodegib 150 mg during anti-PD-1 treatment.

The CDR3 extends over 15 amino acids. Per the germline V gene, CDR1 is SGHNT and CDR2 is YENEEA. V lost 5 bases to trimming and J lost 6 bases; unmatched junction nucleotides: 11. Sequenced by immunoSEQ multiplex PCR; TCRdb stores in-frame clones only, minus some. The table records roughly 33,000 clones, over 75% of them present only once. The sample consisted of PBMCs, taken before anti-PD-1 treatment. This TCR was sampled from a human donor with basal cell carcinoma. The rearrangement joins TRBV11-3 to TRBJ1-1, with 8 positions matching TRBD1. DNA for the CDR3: TGTGCCAGCAGCCCTATCCAGGGGGCGATGGCTGAAGCTTTCTTT. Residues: CASSPIQGAMAEAFF.